The source of this T cell receptor (beta chain) is a study of a mutant IDH1 vaccine in newly diagnosed glioma listed by TCRdb under 2021. Context from the whole study: In the chemotherapy-containing groups, vaccination started alongside temozolomide cycles, whereas in patients who had radiotherapy alone it started 4-6 weeks after radiotherapy. Of the 25 to 40 treated patients, approximately 62% were male and about 40% were female, and the mean age was around 40 years. Prior to enrollment, patients had been given standard therapy consisting of radiotherapy alone, temozolomide alone, or radiochemotherapy with temozolomide, with the combination given to most patients. The week-35 safety follow-up was designated visit V12, and the week-47 end of study was designated visit V13. Peripheral blood was collected at six visits: V03 (baseline), V05, V07, V10, V12 and V13. Longitudinal TCRB deep sequencing was performed for 25 to 30 treated patients wherever samples were available for exploratory analyses.

The meaning of the sample's time point label: week 35, safety follow-up. A 20-mer mutant IDH1 peptide at 300 micrograms in Montanide made up each vaccine dose, which was injected subcutaneously together with topical imiquimod. Patients were given eight vaccinations, in weeks 1, 3, 5, 7, 11, 15, 19 and 23, which matched visits V03 through V10. Donors had newly diagnosed WHO grade 3 or 4 IDH1-mutant astrocytomas with loss of nuclear ATRX. The samples were drawn from NOA16, a multicentre, single-arm, open-label phase I trial in Germany that tested a mutant IDH1 peptide vaccine in humans for the first time. Genomic DNA for TCRB sequencing was isolated from EDTA blood with the DNeasy Blood and Tissue Kit. Points the paper makes about the study in general: Across multiple MHC alleles, vaccine-induced immune responses were seen in roughly 93% of patients. According to the authors, sample limitations meant that analyses of patient blood samples could not be reproduced. PBMC samples for TCRB deep sequencing were selected based on availability. Pseudoprogression seemed to be unrelated to changes in the top peripheral T cell clonotypes found by TCRB sequencing.

In regard to this clone: Its binding antigen is unknown. No much larger clone exists at a distance of one base, and base qualities are not known.

Libraries were made using the immunoSEQ multiplex PCR assay. Rearranged TCR beta chain sequences were amplified using the hsTCRB Kit according to the manufacturer's protocol. TCRB libraries were sequenced on an Illumina MiSeq. The original pipeline was this. The proprietary platform of the kit vendor was used for demultiplexing, trimming and gene mapping. The source is immuneACCESS, and TCRdb retained only in-frame sequences with V and J called. Part of the clones is not carried over; for the studies checked, unresolved V genes explain less than half of this, and the remainder is unexplained. That table gives V, J and clone size, and the DNA gave D and trimming. This sample has some 33,000 clones in its table, and roughly four fifths of those were observed once. The ten largest clonotypes hold over 15% of the sample. Sequenced here: PBMCs, sampled from a glioma patient whose treatment included an IDH1 peptide vaccine. The receptor was isolated from a man aged 25 to 40 with glioma.

CDR3 reads: CASSLEGQGHRDEQYF. The sequenced DNA is TGTGCCAGCAGCTTGGAAGGACAGGGCCATCGCGACGAGCAGTACTTC. The sequence joins TRBV5-5 to TRBJ2-7, with TRBD1 identical over 8 junction bases. The CDR1 and CDR2 encoded by the germline V gene (reference sequence) are SGHKS and YYEKEE. Spanning cysteine to phenylalanine, the CDR3 consists of 16 amino acids. Just the 48-base CDR3 DNA is kept, in frame starting at base 1. Trimming leaves V shorter by 0 bases and J shorter by 5 bases, with the junction holding 10 bases beyond the gene matches.